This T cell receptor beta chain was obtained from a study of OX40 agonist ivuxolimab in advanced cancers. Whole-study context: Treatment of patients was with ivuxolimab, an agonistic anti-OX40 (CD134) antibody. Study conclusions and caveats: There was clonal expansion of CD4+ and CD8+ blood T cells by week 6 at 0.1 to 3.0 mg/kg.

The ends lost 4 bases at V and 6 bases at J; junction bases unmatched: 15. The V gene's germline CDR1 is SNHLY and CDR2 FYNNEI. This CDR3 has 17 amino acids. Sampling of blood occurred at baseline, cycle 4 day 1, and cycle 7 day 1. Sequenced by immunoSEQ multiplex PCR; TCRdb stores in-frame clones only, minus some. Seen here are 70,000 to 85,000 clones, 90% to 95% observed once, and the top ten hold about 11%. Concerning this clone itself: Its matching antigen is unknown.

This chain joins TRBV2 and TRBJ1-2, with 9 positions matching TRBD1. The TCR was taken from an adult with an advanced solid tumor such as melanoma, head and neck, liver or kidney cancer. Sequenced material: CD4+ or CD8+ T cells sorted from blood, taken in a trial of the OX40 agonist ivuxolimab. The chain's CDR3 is CASSVSSRDRVKDGYTF. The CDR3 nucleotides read TGTGCCAGCAGTGTTTCTTCCCGGGACAGGGTAAAGGATGGCTACACCTTC.